This TCR beta chain emerged from a study of blood T cell repertoires in COVID-19. Germline V gene lookup returns CDR1 LGHDT and CDR2 YNNKEL (reference sequence). Trimming removed 3 bases from V and 2 bases from J; junction bases left unmatched: 5. This CDR3 has 15 amino acids. The protocol was immunoSEQ multiplex PCR, while the TCRdb copy is restricted to in-frame clones and leaves out a portion. Among about 240,000 clones listed, around 85% were seen once. Material for sequencing was PBMCs or T cells enriched from blood (not recorded which). The sequence came from a woman aged 40-49 years with acute COVID-19. The chain uses TRBV3-1 (or the pseudogene TRBV3-2) and TRBJ2-7; the match to TRBD2 covers 9 bases. CDR3: CASSHSGRPPYEQYF. As DNA, the CDR3 is TGTGCCAGCAGCCACAGCGGGAGGCCCCCCTACGAGCAGTACTTC.